The 23 T cell receptor beta chains below were found in one sample sequenced in a study of a mutant IDH1 vaccine in newly diagnosed glioma. Antigens of these TCRs are unknown. Here immunoSEQ multiplex PCR was the method, and the copy in TCRdb shows in-frame clones only, minus some. This table holds some 48,000 clones, roughly 73% found once. Time point meaning: week 5, during vaccination. The content of each vaccine dose was 300 ug of mutant IDH1 20-mer peptide, and topical imiquimod accompanied it. The sequencing used PBMCs, collected from a glioma patient whose treatment included an IDH1 peptide vaccine. These receptors came from a woman aged 40 to 50 with glioma.

The rearrangement links TRBV18 to TRBJ2-5; D is perhaps TRBD1 or TRBD2 (5 bases each). Germline V CDR1 and CDR2: KGHSH, LQKENI. Trimming stripped 5 bases from V and 7 bases from J, with 14 bases between. The CDR3 consists of 13 residues. CDR3 in DNA: TGTGCCAGCTCAGCGGTGGGGGACGTGACCCAGTACTTC. Translating gives CASSAVGDVTQYF.

The gene calls are TRBV5-4 and TRBJ2-5; 10 nucleotides match TRBD2. Germline trimming cut 2 bases from V and 5 bases from J; bases unmatched to any gene: 9. Germline values: CDR1 SGHNT, CDR2 YYREEE (reference sequence). CDR3 length: 16 residues. The CDR3 region is CASSFSSGGPLETQYF. Written as DNA, the CDR3 is TGTGCCAGCAGCTTTAGTAGCGGGGGGCCCCTTGAGACCCAGTACTTC.

This chain links TRBV18 with TRBJ2-7, with D perhaps given as TRBD1 or TRBD2 (5 bases each). In germline, CDR1 is KGHSH, CDR2 LQKENI. V shed 6 bases and J shed 5 bases, with 14 bases lying between them. The CDR3 is 13 amino acids. The CDR3: CASSTLEGDEQYF. Here the CDR3 DNA reads TGTGCCAGCTCTACACTAGAAGGGGACGAGCAGTACTTC.

The chain carries TRBV4-3 and TRBJ2-4; D call uncertain. Germline V gene sequence: CDR1 LGHNA, CDR2 YSLEER. The CDR3 extends over 17 amino acids. With 0 bases removed from V and 0 bases from J, the gap between germline ends came to 12 bases. CDR3 nucleotide sequence: TGCGCCAGCAGCCAAGATCTGGCCGTGACAGCCAAAAACATTCAGTACTTC. The encoded protein is CASSQDLAVTAKNIQYF.

V gene TRBV9 combines with J gene TRBJ1-2; D not resolved. The CDR3 length is 14 residues. Germline CDR1 reads SGDLS; CDR2 reads YYNGEE. V was clipped by 2 bases and J by 2 bases, with 10 bases between them. The CDR3 bases are TGTGCCAGCAGCGTGGATAGGAACAACTATGGCTACACCTTC. Its translation: CASSVDRNNYGYTF.

Only one count was recorded for this clone. The rearrangement joins TRBV25-1 to TRBJ2-7; TRBD1 agrees at 9 bases. Germline lookup yields CDR1 MGHDK and CDR2 SYGVNS. V dropped 8 bases and J dropped 4; count of bases not matched to a gene: 3. There are 12 residues in the CDR3. CDR3 bases: TGTGCCAGCGGGGGACAGGGATACGAGCAGTACTTC. This gives the protein CASGGQGYEQYF.

This clone appeared a few times. This chain connects TRBV5-1 to TRBJ2-7; either TRBD1 or TRBD2 may supply D (6 bases each). Germline CDR1 is SGHRS and CDR2 is YFSETQ. V dropped 4 bases and J dropped 2 bases, with 19 bases sitting between them. CDR3 size: 16 residues. For the CDR3, the DNA is TGCGCCAGCAGCCACGGGAGAGGTGACAGGACCTACGAGCAGTACTTC. Amino acid sequence: CASSHGRGDRTYEQYF.

The V gene is TRBV9, the J gene TRBJ1-3; TRBD1 might be the D (6 bases). V lost 4 bases and J 0 bases, leaving 14 bases between the germline ends. This CDR3 region has 16 residues. Germline CDR1 SGDLS, CDR2 YYNGEE. CDR3 sequence (DNA): TGTGCCAGCAGCACTCCAGGGGCCCTCTCTGGAAACACCATATATTTT. This gives the protein CASSTPGALSGNTIYF.

The gene calls are TRBV5-6 and TRBJ1-2, with D maybe TRBD1 (5 bases). The CDR3 has 16 amino acids. Trimming took off 0 bases at V and 8 bases at J, with 20 bases between the two ends. The germline CDR1 and CDR2 sequences are SGHDT and YYEEEE. The CDR3 DNA sequence: TGTGCCAGCAGCTTGGAGAGTAGGGGCCTCTTTGGGGGCTACACCTTC. As protein: CASSLESRGLFGGYTF.

The chain is built from TRBV2 and TRBJ1-4; 9 bases are shared with TRBD1. The CDR3 has 16 residues. The V gene end was trimmed by 6 bases and the J gene end by 3 bases; junction bases not matched to a gene: 8. Germline CDR1 and CDR2: SNHLY and FYNNEI. CDR3 coding DNA: TGTGCCAGCAGCCAGGACAGGGGACTGGCTAATGAAAAACTGTTTTTT. Residues: CASSQDRGLANEKLFF.

This chain uses TRBV7-6 with TRBJ2-7, with a weak D call TRBD1 (6 bases). Trimming took 1 base from V and 7 from J, leaving 14 bases between them. The CDR3 is 14 residues long. From germline, CDR1 is SGHVS and CDR2 FNYEAQ. In nucleotides, the CDR3 is TGTGCCAGCAGCTTAGAGTCCAGGGGAGAGGAGCAGTACTTC. Translated: CASSLESRGEEQYF.

The chain joins TRBV25-1 to TRBJ2-2, with a tentative D call TRBD2 (5 bases). Germline V gives CDR1 MGHDK, CDR2 SYGVNS. The ends were cut back, 6 bases at V and 4 bases at J, with 12 bases in the middle. This CDR3 contains 14 residues. CDR3 residues: CASRDLGVTGELFF. Written as DNA, the CDR3 is TGTGCCAGCAGGGACCTCGGGGTCACCGGGGAGCTGTTTTTT. The full variable domain, completed using reference TRBV25-1 and TRBJ2-2, is EADIYQTPRYLVIGTGKKITLECSQTMGHDKMYWYQQDPGMELHLIHYSYGVNSTEKGDLSSESTVSRIRTEHFPLTLESARPSHTSQYLCASRDLGVTGELFFGEGSRLTVL.

J is TRBJ2-1 and V is TRBV7-2; TRBD1 is a possible D gene (5 bases). This CDR3 is 11 amino acids long. The V gene's germline CDR1 is SGHTA and CDR2 FQGNSA. The germline V and J ends were trimmed by 6 bases and 10 bases, with 10 bases remaining between them. CDR3 sequence reads: CASRRQTEQFF. The CDR3 DNA reads as TGTGCCAGCAGGAGACAGACAGAGCAGTTCTTC.

V usage is TRBV6-6 and J usage is TRBJ2-3, with TRBD2 identical over 11 bases. Germline loops: CDR1 MNHNY, CDR2 SVGAGI (reference sequence). V was clipped by 6 bases and J by 4 bases; unmatched bases: 6. The CDR3 is 15 amino acids. CDR3 sequence reads: CASRNSGGDSDTQYF. For the CDR3, the DNA is TGTGCCAGCAGAAATAGCGGGGGGGATTCAGATACGCAGTATTTT.

The J gene is TRBJ2-5, the V gene TRBV5-1; 9 bases map to TRBD2. V shed 0 bases and J 1 base; nucleotides not matched to a gene: 10. CDR3 length: 18 amino acids. Per the germline V gene, CDR1 is SGHRS and CDR2 is YFSETQ. CDR3 bases: TGCGCCAGCAGCTTGGTGGCTAGCGGGGATCCTCGCCAAGAGACCCAGTACTTC. Translation: CASSLVASGDPRQETQYF.

This clone was seen a few times. The V and J genes are TRBV19 and TRBJ1-2; D possibly corresponds to TRBD1 (6 bases). The V and J ends lost 4 bases and 5 bases respectively, with 20 bases between them. Looked up from germline, CDR1 is LNHDA and CDR2 is SQIVND (reference sequence). The CDR3 consists of 16 residues. CDR3 amino acids: CASSTGGPGLGYGYTF. The CDR3 nucleotides are TGTGCCAGTAGTACGGGGGGCCCAGGCCTTGGGTATGGCTACACCTTC.

This rearrangement joins TRBV30 to TRBJ1-3; perhaps TRBD1 as D (6 bases). This CDR3 has 13 amino acids. V lost 0 bases to trimming and J lost 11 bases, with 14 bases between them. CDR1 and CDR2 from the germline V gene are GTSNPN and SVGIG (reference sequence). The CDR3 spells CAWSVQGGSPIYF. The CDR3 DNA reads TGTGCCTGGAGTGTACAGGGCGGCTCACCCATATATTTT.

V usage is TRBV7-6 and J usage is TRBJ2-7, with a tentative D call TRBD1 (6 bases). Trimming removed 5 bases from V and 3 bases from J, with 11 bases in between. This CDR3 region has 13 residues. Germline V lookup: CDR1 SGHVS, CDR2 FNYEAQ. The DNA of the CDR3 is TGTGCCAGCAGCAGGGACAAATTCTACGAGCAGTACTTC. Protein product: CASSRDKFYEQYF.

This clone appeared once. The chain uses TRBV6-6 and TRBJ2-1, with D perhaps matching TRBD2 (7 bases). Germline loops: CDR1 MNHNY, CDR2 SVGAGI (reference sequence). V dropped 2 bases and J dropped 13 bases, with 12 bases sitting between them. The CDR3 has 12 amino acids. The CDR3 DNA is TGTGCCAGCAGTTACCTAGGCGGGGGCCAGTTCTTC. This codes for CASSYLGGGQFF.

The chain employs TRBV7-9 and TRBJ1-1, with D maybe TRBD1 (6 bases). Germline V CDR1 and CDR2: SEHNR, FQNEAQ (reference sequence). This CDR3 region has 13 residues. V shed 5 bases and J shed 2 bases, with 9 bases lying between them. CDR3 sequence reads: CASSGQINTEAFF. In DNA form, the CDR3 reads TGTGCCAGCAGCGGACAGATAAACACTGAAGCTTTCTTT.

The chain couples TRBV7-9 to TRBJ2-1; the match to TRBD2 covers 7 bases. Germline CDR1 and CDR2: SEHNR and FQNEAQ (reference sequence). Trimming at V came to 3 bases and at J to 8 bases, leaving 7 bases not matched to a gene. The CDR3 runs to 14 residues. In DNA form, the CDR3 reads TGTGCCAGCAGCTTGACGGCAGGGAGGGATGAGCAGTTCTTC. As protein: CASSLTAGRDEQFF.

The chain couples TRBV4-3 to TRBJ2-3; tentatively, D is TRBD2 (7 bases). The germline V gene encodes CDR1 LGHNA and CDR2 YSLEER. This CDR3 region has 16 residues. The V gene lost 0 bases and the J gene lost 1 base, with 11 bases spanning the gap. The CDR3 nucleotides read TGCGCCAGCAGCCAAGATCTAGGGGGGGGCACAGATACGCAGTATTTT. This translates into CASSQDLGGGTDTQYF.

In its sample, this clone was seen a few times. V gene TRBV6-1 combines with J gene TRBJ1-1; no clear D. V was trimmed by 3 bases and J by 1 base, leaving 6 bases between them. The length of the CDR3 is 13 residues. Germline V CDR1 and CDR2: MNHNS, SASEGT. The CDR3 reads CASSDQRNTEAFF. The CDR3 coding sequence is TGTGCCAGCAGTGACCAAAGGAACACTGAAGCTTTCTTT.